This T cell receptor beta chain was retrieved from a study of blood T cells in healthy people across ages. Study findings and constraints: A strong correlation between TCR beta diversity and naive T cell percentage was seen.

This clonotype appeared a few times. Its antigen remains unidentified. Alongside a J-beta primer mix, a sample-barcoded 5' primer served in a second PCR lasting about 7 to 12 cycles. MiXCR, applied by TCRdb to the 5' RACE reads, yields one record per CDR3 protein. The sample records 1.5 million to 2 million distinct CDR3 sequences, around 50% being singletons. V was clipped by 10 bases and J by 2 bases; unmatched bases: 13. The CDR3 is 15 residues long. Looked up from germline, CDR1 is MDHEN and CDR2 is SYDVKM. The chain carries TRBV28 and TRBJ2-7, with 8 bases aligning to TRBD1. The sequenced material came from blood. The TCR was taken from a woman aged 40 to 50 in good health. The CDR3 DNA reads TGTGCCACCCGGGACAGGACGCTCTTTCCCTACGAGCAGTACTTC. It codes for CATRDRTLFPYEQYF.